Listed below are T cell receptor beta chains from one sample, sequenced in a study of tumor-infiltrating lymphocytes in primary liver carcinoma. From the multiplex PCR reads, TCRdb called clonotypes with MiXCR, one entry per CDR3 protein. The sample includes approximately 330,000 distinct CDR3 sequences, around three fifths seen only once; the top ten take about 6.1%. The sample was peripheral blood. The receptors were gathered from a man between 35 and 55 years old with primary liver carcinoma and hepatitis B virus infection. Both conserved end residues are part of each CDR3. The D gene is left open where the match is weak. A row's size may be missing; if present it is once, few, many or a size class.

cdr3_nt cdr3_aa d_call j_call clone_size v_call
TGTGCCAGCAGTCTTGTTGGGGGCGCGGGCTACGAGCAGTACTTC CASSLVGGAGYEQYF . TRBJ2-7 . TRBV28
TGTGCCAGCAGCCCAATACGACTAGCGGGAGGCAATGGACAGTTCTTC CASSPIRLAGGNGQFF TRBD2 TRBJ2-1 once TRBV14
TGTGCCAGCATCTTAGATCACGGGACAGAAAATAACGAGCAGTTCTTC CASILDHGTENNEQFF TRBD1 TRBJ2-1 . TRBV11-2
TGCGCCAGCAGCCAGGGACAGGGGGCTGGGGAGACCCCGTACTTC CASSQGQGAGETPYF TRBD1 TRBJ2-5 . TRBV4-1
TGTGCCACCACCCGCGGGACCCCCTACGAGCAGTACTTC CATTRGTPYEQYF . TRBJ2-7 . TRBV6-6
TGTGCCAGCAGCCCCGACCTCCAGGGGGCGGGCGAGACCCAGTACTTC CASSPDLQGAGETQYF TRBD1 TRBJ2-5 . TRBV5-4
TGTGCCATCAGTACCGACAGGGGACCCTCCTACGAGCAGTACTTC CAISTDRGPSYEQYF TRBD1 TRBJ2-7 . TRBV10-3
TGTGCCGGCAGCTTGACGGAGACAAGCACAGATACGCAGTATTTT CAGSLTETSTDTQYF . TRBJ2-3 once TRBV11-1
TGCGCCAGCAGCCTTGACTCTTATGGCTACACCTTC CASSLDSYGYTF . TRBJ1-2 few TRBV5-1
TGTGCCAGCAGCCTAAAAAACTGGGGCTACACCTTC CASSLKNWGYTF . TRBJ1-2 many TRBV12-3/TRBV12-4
TGTGCCAGCAGCTTAGATTCCCTAAGACCCTACAATGAGCAGTTCTTC CASSLDSLRPYNEQFF . TRBJ2-1 many TRBV11-2
TGTGCCAGCAGGGAAATCGAACCGAACTACGTGCAGTACTTC CASREIEPNYVQYF . TRBJ2-7 . TRBV11-2
TGTGCCAGCAGCCCGGACAATAATTCACCCCTCCACTTT CASSPDNNSPLHF . TRBJ1-6 . TRBV12-3/TRBV12-4
TGTGCCAGCAGTAGAAGGGCTAGCAGTTACAATGAGCAGTTCTTC CASSRRASSYNEQFF . TRBJ2-1 . TRBV6-5
TGTGCCAGCAGCTTAGCCGGAGGTTACAATGGGCAGTTCTTC CASSLAGGYNGQFF . TRBJ2-1 . TRBV7-9
TGTGCCAGCAGCTCAACATATAGCGGGAGAGCTACCAAAAACATTCAGTACTTC CASSSTYSGRATKNIQYF TRBD2 TRBJ2-4 medium-sized TRBV11-2
TGTGCCAGCAGACCCGACAGTACCGCTGAGCAGTTCTTC CASRPDSTAEQFF . TRBJ2-1 . TRBV6-6
TGTGCCAGCAGCTTAGACACCAATGAGCAGTTCTTC CASSLDTNEQFF . TRBJ2-1 many TRBV11-3
TGCAGCGTGGGGGGCGGGAGTACAGATACGCAGTATTTT CSVGGGSTDTQYF . TRBJ2-3 many TRBV29-1
TGTGCCAGCAAGACATCGCACATCTACGAGCAGTACTTC CASKTSHIYEQYF . TRBJ2-7 . TRBV12-3/TRBV12-4
TGCAGTGCTCTGAGGCCCTCGGGCGGTGAGCTGTTTTTT CSALRPSGGELFF . TRBJ2-2 . TRBV20-1
TGCACCAGCAGCTTGGGCCTAGCGGTGACTGGCGAGCAGTACTTC CTSSLGLAVTGEQYF TRBD2 TRBJ2-7 . TRBV5-1
TGTGCCACCTCCCGCAACAAGGCCCAAGAGACCCAGTATTTC CATSRNKAQETQYF . TRBJ2-5 . TRBV10-3